The text below deals with one TCR beta chain. The V segment lost 5 bases and the J segment 4 bases; nucleotides outside the gene matches: 3. This CDR3 has 13 amino acids. Germline lookup yields CDR1 LGHNT and CDR2 FRNRAP. The data derive from a study of OX40 agonist ivuxolimab in advanced cancers. Clones were sequenced by immunoSEQ multiplex PCR, and TCRdb holds only the in-frame ones, with some missing. The sample holds 100,000 to 150,000 clones, less than 95% seen once. The rearrangement links TRBV12-5 to TRBJ1-1; 8 bases align to TRBD1. The sequence derives from an adult with an advanced solid tumor such as melanoma, head and neck, liver or kidney cancer. Here the sequenced sample was CD4+ or CD8+ T cells sorted from blood, taken in a trial of the OX40 agonist ivuxolimab. CDR3 sequence: CASGKDRGTEAFF. The CDR3 coding sequence is TGTGCTAGTGGTAAAGACAGGGGCACTGAAGCTTTCTTT.